The clone carrying this T cell receptor (beta chain) was recorded many times. Its target is not known. The source of the sample is a study of T cell repertoires in cytomegalovirus infection. About the study: Signatures in public TCR beta sequences pointed to both CMV infection and matching HLA type. Study observations and caveats: The ex vivo response was dominated by HLA-C-restricted CMV-specific TCR beta clonotypes.

TCRdb recomputed calls from the reads with MiXCR, one row per CDR3 protein. The sample shows about 140,000 distinct CDR3 sequences, about 6% of them seen only once. The CDR3 is made up of 14 amino acids. V dropped 3 bases and J dropped 1; count of bases not matched to a gene: 2. The chain has TRBV12-3 or TRBV12-4 and TRBJ2-5; 7 nucleotides align to TRBD1. This clonotype was obtained from a human donor in good health (CMV status not recorded). Some clones in this sample may be carry-over from other donors' samples. Specimen: PBMCs. This CDR3 is CASSFGTAQETQYF. The CDR3 DNA sequence: TGTGCCAGCAGTTTCGGGACAGCCCAAGAGACCCAGTACTTC.